Following are 17 T cell receptor beta chains from one sample sequenced in a study of T-cell reconstitution after alpha-beta-depleted transplantation in children. Unique molecular identifiers were incorporated during preparation of the TCRbeta library. One entry per CDR3 protein, called by TCRdb with MiXCR from the PCR reads. The table shows hundreds of thousands of distinct CDR3 sequences, with roughly 17% occurring only once. Here the sequenced sample was PBMCs, mostly from graft donor cells, taken 360 days after TCRalphabeta/CD19-depleted stem cell transplant. These receptors were collected from a male patient between 2 and 9 years old who had a stem cell transplant for acute lymphoblastic leukemia, so the T cells may come from the graft donor.

The rearrangement joins TRBV20-1 to TRBJ2-1; 12 nucleotides match TRBD2. Per the germline V gene, CDR1 is DFQATT and CDR2 is SNEGSKA (reference sequence). V dropped 3 bases and J dropped 12; count of bases not matched to a gene: 9. The CDR3 loop spans 14 amino acids. The CDR3 loop is CSARTSGGLQGQFF. The CDR3 nucleotides read TGCAGTGCTAGGACTAGCGGGGGATTACAGGGGCAGTTCTTC.

This clonotype has only a few counts. The chain links TRBV5-4 to TRBJ2-1, with 7 nucleotides matching TRBD1. Per the germline V gene, CDR1 is SGHNT and CDR2 is YYREEE (reference sequence). The ends lost 2 bases at V and 4 bases at J; junction bases unmatched: 6. The CDR3 runs 15 residues. CDR3: CASSFPGGFYNEQFF. CDR3 sequence (DNA): TGTGCCAGCAGCTTTCCAGGGGGATTTTACAATGAGCAGTTCTTC. The variable domain in full, with the rest retrieved from reference TRBV5-4 and TRBJ2-1, is ETGVTQSPTHLIKTRGQQVTLRCSSQSGHNTVSWYQQALGQGPQFIFQYYREEENGRGNFPPRFSGLQFPNYSSELNVNALELDDSALYLCASSFPGGFYNEQFFGPGTRLTVL.

This chain links TRBV7-9 with TRBJ2-1; tentative D call: TRBD2 (7 bases). CDR3 length: 16 amino acids. Germline CDR1 reads SEHNR; CDR2 reads FQNEAQ (reference sequence). Trimming took off 8 bases at V and 2 bases at J, with 19 bases between the two ends. CDR3 DNA sequence: TGTGCCAGCCTACCCCCCCGGCGGGGGCCCTACAATGAGCAGTTCTTC. Translated, it gives CASLPPRRGPYNEQFF.

The V gene is TRBV12-3 or TRBV12-4, the J gene TRBJ1-4; the D gene is possibly TRBD1 (6 bases). Trimming left V 6 bases short and J 7 bases short, with 18 bases between. The CDR3 extends over 15 amino acids. The CDR3 spells CASSPRGGSGEKLFF. The CDR3, as DNA: TGTGCCAGCAGCCCTCGAGGGGGATCGGGTGAAAAACTGTTTTTT.

This clonotype was observed a few times. The chain uses TRBV12-3 or TRBV12-4 and TRBJ2-1; D gene ambiguous. This CDR3 has 15 amino acids. V lost 5 bases to trimming and J lost 1 base, with 12 bases between them. The CDR3 protein is CASSPRRLSYNEQFF. The CDR3, as DNA: TGTGCCAGCAGTCCCCGGCGCCTATCCTACAATGAGCAGTTCTTC.

J is TRBJ2-1 and V is TRBV12-3 or TRBV12-4; D ambiguous. V lost 6 bases and J 7 bases, leaving 16 bases between the germline ends. CDR3 length: 14 amino acids. CDR3 loop: CASRAAGFWNEQFF. The DNA for the CDR3 is TGTGCCAGCAGGGCAGCCGGTTTTTGGAATGAGCAGTTCTTC.

V usage is TRBV15 and J usage is TRBJ2-7; TRBD2 agrees at 9 bases. Germline V gene sequence: CDR1 LNHNV, CDR2 YYDKDF (reference sequence). The CDR3 loop spans 16 amino acids. V dropped 1 base and J dropped 4; count of bases not matched to a gene: 8. CDR3 sequence: CATSRGPISGSYEQYF. The CDR3 DNA reads as TGTGCCACCAGCAGAGGACCGATTAGCGGGAGTTACGAGCAGTACTTC.

This clonotype showed up many times. The rearrangement links TRBV20-1 to TRBJ1-4; maybe TRBD1 (6 bases). This CDR3 is built from 14 residues. The V end was cut by 0 bases, the J end by 5 bases, with 10 bases between. CDR1 is DFQATT, CDR2 SNEGSKA, per germline (reference sequence). DNA of the CDR3: TGCAGTGCTAGAGAGAGGGGGAGGAATGAAAAACTGTTTTTT. Its translation: CSARERGRNEKLFF.

The chain has TRBV28 and TRBJ1-2; possible D gene TRBD1, 6 bases. CDR1 is MDHEN, CDR2 SYDVKM, per germline. Trimming shortened V by 0 bases and J by 4 bases, and 9 bases separated the two germline ends. This CDR3 is 14 amino acids long. CDR3 nucleotides: TGTGCCAGCAGTTTATGGTCGGGGGCCTATGGCTACACCTTC. Encoded protein: CASSLWSGAYGYTF.

The chain uses TRBV7-8 and TRBJ1-4; D remains unclear. Germline CDR1 SGHVS, CDR2 FQNEAQ. With 0 bases removed from V and 5 bases from J, the gap between germline ends came to 10 bases. This CDR3 comprises 15 residues. CDR3 nucleotides: TGTGCCAGCAGCTTAGCGGGCCAGATGAATGAAAAACTGTTTTTT. As protein: CASSLAGQMNEKLFF.

This clonotype has a handful of counts. The chain carries TRBV2 and TRBJ1-1; D may be TRBD1 (5 bases). The ends were cut back, 9 bases at V and 11 bases at J, with 19 bases in the middle. The CDR3 extends over 12 amino acids. The V gene's germline CDR1 is SNHLY and CDR2 FYNNEI. This chain's CDR3 is CASRMGREGAFF. CDR3 DNA sequence: TGTGCCAGTCGAATGGGCAGGGAGGGCGCTTTCTTT.

There are many counts of this clonotype. The chain employs TRBV29-1 and TRBJ2-3; a possible D gene is TRBD2 (5 bases). V gave up 3 bases and J gave up 3 bases, with 16 bases separating them. The CDR3 is made up of 15 amino acids. Per germline, CDR1 SQVTM and CDR2 ANQGSEA. For the CDR3, the DNA is TGCAGCGTTGAGGAAACGGGCTCGGGGACAGATACGCAGTATTTT. It encodes CSVEETGSGTDTQYF.

The chain links TRBV5-1 to TRBJ2-5, with TRBD2 identical over 7 bases. The CDR3 has 16 residues. Germline V gene lookup returns CDR1 SGHRS and CDR2 YFSETQ. With 7 bases clipped from V and 1 base from J, the junction kept 13 bases outside the gene matches. CDR3 protein: CASARGDAIRQETQYF. The CDR3 nucleotides are TGCGCCAGCGCCCGGGGGGACGCAATCCGCCAAGAGACCCAGTACTTC.

The chain links TRBV29-1 to TRBJ2-3, with TRBD1 matching 7 bases. The CDR3 runs to 13 residues. Trimming removed 4 bases from V and 5 bases from J; junction bases left unmatched: 6. Germline V gene data show CDR1 as SQVTM and CDR2 as ANQGSEA. This chain's CDR3 is CSVGEGARDTQYF. Written as DNA, the CDR3 is TGCAGCGTTGGCGAGGGGGCAAGAGATACGCAGTATTTT.

The chain combines TRBV7-9 with TRBJ2-3; 11 nucleotides align to TRBD2. The CDR3 consists of 17 residues. Germline V gene data show CDR1 as SEHNR and CDR2 as FQNEAQ (reference sequence). The V segment lost 1 base and the J segment 0 bases; nucleotides outside the gene matches: 3. The CDR3 sequence is CASSLGWTSGSTDTQYF. CDR3 coding DNA: TGTGCCAGCAGCTTAGGGTGGACTAGCGGGAGCACAGATACGCAGTATTTT.

The chain employs TRBV20-1 and TRBJ2-2; D unresolved. V was pared by 1 base and J by 0 bases, with 6 bases between. This CDR3 comprises 14 residues. CDR1 DFQATT and CDR2 SNEGSKA come from the germline V gene (reference sequence). The DNA of the CDR3 is TGCAGTGCTAGAGGGCCAGCGAACACCGGGGAGCTGTTTTTT. This codes for CSARGPANTGELFF.

This chain links TRBV28 with TRBJ2-2; no clear D. CDR1 and CDR2 (germline): MDHEN, SYDVKM. This CDR3 spans 17 amino acids. Trimming left V 7 bases short and J 0 bases short, with 18 bases between. The DNA of the CDR3 is TGTGCCAGCAATCCAAACGGGCTAACCTCGAACACCGGGGAGCTGTTTTTT. It encodes CASNPNGLTSNTGELFF.